Following are 25 T cell receptor beta chains from one sample sequenced in a study of blood T cell repertoires in COVID-19. Here immunoSEQ multiplex PCR was the method, and the copy in TCRdb shows in-frame clones only, minus some. The repertoire includes about 260,000 clones, around nine tenths of them detected once, and roughly 10% sits in the top ten. Sequenced: peripheral blood. All receptors come from a woman aged 70-85 years with COVID-19, enrolled during active disease.

The gene calls are TRBV9 and TRBJ2-7, with D tentatively TRBD2 (6 bases). This CDR3 spans 17 amino acids. The V gene lost 3 bases and the J gene lost 2 bases, with 21 bases spanning the gap. Germline V CDR1 and CDR2: SGDLS, YYNGEE. The DNA of the CDR3 is TGTGCCAGCAGCGCCACCGACTTGGGGACTGAAACCTACGAGCAGTACTTC. Translation: CASSATDLGTETYEQYF.

V and J are TRBV5-1 and TRBJ2-3; 9 bases are a match to TRBD2. The germline V gene encodes CDR1 SGHRS and CDR2 YFSETQ. With V trimmed by 0 bases and J by 3 bases, 5 bases remained unmatched. The CDR3 totals 16 residues. The CDR3 loop is CASSLALAGLTDTQYF. For the CDR3, the DNA is TGCGCCAGCAGCTTGGCGCTAGCGGGATTGACAGATACGCAGTATTTT.

This clone occurred once. The chain joins TRBV9 to TRBJ1-4; D call uncertain. The V gene lost 5 bases and the J gene lost 7 bases, with 15 bases spanning the gap. This CDR3 comprises 14 residues. CDR1 is SGDLS and CDR2 is YYNGEE in the germline V gene. In nucleotides, the CDR3 is TGTGCCAGCAGTGAAACCCCGGGAGCTGAAAAACTGTTTTTT. Translating it yields CASSETPGAEKLFF.

The chain recombines TRBV6-5 with TRBJ2-7; 12 nucleotides align to TRBD2. This CDR3 has 15 residues. Germline assignment: CDR1 MNHEY and CDR2 SVGAGI. Trimming took 5 bases from V and 7 from J; bases not matched to a gene: 9. The CDR3 protein is CASSPLAGGPGEQYF. DNA for the CDR3: TGTGCCAGCAGTCCCCTAGCGGGAGGGCCGGGTGAGCAGTACTTC.

The chain has TRBV27 and TRBJ1-1; 8 nucleotides agree with TRBD1. The CDR3 has 14 residues. Germline assignment: CDR1 MNHEY and CDR2 SMNVEV (reference sequence). V dropped 3 bases and J dropped 1; count of bases not matched to a gene: 1. CDR3 in amino acids: CASSFQGANTEAFF. Here the CDR3 DNA reads TGTGCCAGCAGTTTCCAGGGGGCGAACACTGAAGCTTTCTTT.

This clone has more than one count but fewer than ten. This rearrangement joins TRBV28 to TRBJ2-3; possibly TRBD2 for D (6 bases). With 2 bases removed from V and 4 bases from J, the gap between germline ends came to 13 bases. CDR3 size: 15 residues. Germline V CDR1 and CDR2: MDHEN, SYDVKM. Written as DNA, the CDR3 is TGTGCCAGCAGTTTACTACTAGCTGTCGCAGATACGCAGTATTTT. This translates into CASSLLLAVADTQYF.

The chain carries TRBV19 and TRBJ1-6; 10 nucleotides agree with TRBD1. Germline V lookup: CDR1 LNHDA, CDR2 SQIVND (reference sequence). The junction had 7 bases not matched to a gene; V was cut back by 4 bases and J by 10 bases. The CDR3 totals 15 residues. For the CDR3, the DNA is TGTGCCAGTAGTACACGACAGGGGGCTAGATCACCCCTCCACTTT. This sequence encodes CASSTRQGARSPLHF. Full variable domain (rest looked up from reference TRBV19 and TRBJ1-6): DGGITQSPKYLFRKEGQNVTLSCEQNLNHDAMYWYRQDPGQGLRLIYYSQIVNDFQKGDIAEGYSVSREKKESFPLTVTSAQKNPTAFYLCASSTRQGARSPLHFGNGTRLTVT.

This chain links TRBV7-9 with TRBJ2-3; D remains ambiguous. V was trimmed by 5 bases and J by 6 bases, leaving 9 bases between them. Germline-derived CDR1 and CDR2 are SEHNR and FQNEAQ (reference sequence). This CDR3 has 12 amino acids. CDR3 sequence (DNA): TGTGCCAGCAGCCCTCAGGCGGATACGCAGTATTTT. This encodes CASSPQADTQYF.

The rearrangement joins TRBV6-5 to TRBJ2-1, with 9 bases aligning to TRBD2. The trim removed 6 bases at V and 6 bases at J, leaving 6 bases unmatched. Germline CDR1 and CDR2: MNHEY and SVGAGI. The length of the CDR3 is 14 residues. CDR3 residues: CASSRTSEINEQFF. The CDR3, as DNA: TGTGCCAGCAGCCGGACTAGCGAAATCAATGAGCAGTTCTTC.

In this sample, this clone turned up a few times. The chain couples TRBV15 to TRBJ2-5, with TRBD2 matching over 7 bases. There are 14 residues in the CDR3. CDR1 and CDR2 (germline): LNHNV, YYDKDF (reference sequence). V was pared by 5 bases and J by 7 bases, with 10 bases of the junction left unmatched. The DNA of the CDR3 is TGTGCCACCAGCCCTTTGACTAGCCCCGCGACCCAGTACTTC. Translation gives CATSPLTSPATQYF.

The CDR3 sequence is CAIRGDRAISGANVLTF. The CDR3 DNA is TGTGCCATCAGGGGGGACAGGGCAATCTCTGGGGCCAACGTCCTGACTTTC. The V and J genes are TRBV10-3 and TRBJ2-6; 9 bases are a match to TRBD1. Germline CDR1 ENHRY, CDR2 SYGVKD. This CDR3 comprises 17 residues. The V gene end was trimmed by 6 bases and the J gene end by 0 bases; junction bases not matched to a gene: 6.

The chain recombines TRBV9 with TRBJ1-2, with 8 bases lining up with TRBD1. Germline V lookup: CDR1 SGDLS, CDR2 YYNGEE. V was clipped by 3 bases and J by 0 bases; unmatched bases: 10. The CDR3 extends over 17 amino acids. CDR3 DNA sequence: TGTGCCAGCAGCGGAGAACAGGACAGGGCTGCTAACTATGGCTACACCTTC. It specifies CASSGEQDRAANYGYTF.

The CDR3 loop is CASSLMGQGAGYYGYTF. CDR3 DNA: TGTGCCAGCAGCTTGATGGGACAGGGGGCGGGCTACTATGGCTACACCTTC. V gene TRBV7-2 combines with J gene TRBJ1-2; TRBD1 matches 12 bases. Trimming took 3 bases from V and 3 from J; bases not matched to a gene: 8. This CDR3 is 17 amino acids long. Germline CDR1 and CDR2: SGHTA and FQGNSA.

V and J are TRBV5-4 and TRBJ2-1; weak D call: TRBD1 (5 bases). V lost 3 bases and J 8 bases, leaving 12 bases between the germline ends. This CDR3 has 13 residues. The V gene's germline CDR1 is SGHNT and CDR2 YYREEE (reference sequence). The CDR3 here is CASSSQVSDEQFF. CDR3 sequence (DNA): TGTGCCAGCAGCTCACAGGTGTCCGATGAGCAGTTCTTC.

V and J are TRBV5-8 and TRBJ2-2; 12 bases align to TRBD2. The CDR3 spans 17 residues. Per germline, CDR1 SGHTS and CDR2 YDEGEE. Unmatched junction bases numbered 9, after V lost 4 bases and J lost 5 bases. CDR3 DNA: TGTGCCAGCAGCCCGACTAGCGGGAGACTCGGAACCGGGGAGCTGTTTTTT. Amino acid sequence: CASSPTSGRLGTGELFF.

The chain joins TRBV5-6 to TRBJ2-7; 9 bases match TRBD1. The CDR3 consists of 13 residues. Germline CDR1 and CDR2: SGHDT and YYEEEE. V lost 3 bases and J lost 4; bases outside the gene matches: 2. The CDR3 sequence: CASSWGQGYEQYF. Here the CDR3 DNA reads TGTGCCAGCAGCTGGGGACAGGGATACGAGCAGTACTTC.

V usage is TRBV3-1 (or the pseudogene TRBV3-2) and J usage is TRBJ2-1; 7 bases are a match to TRBD2. The trim removed 4 bases at V and 7 bases at J, leaving 13 bases unmatched. CDR3 length: 16 amino acids. The germline gives CDR1 LGHDT, CDR2 YNNKEL (reference sequence). The CDR3 sequence: CASSRDISGRGNEQFF. In DNA form, the CDR3 reads TGTGCCAGCAGCCGCGACATTAGCGGGCGAGGGAATGAGCAGTTCTTC.

The chain couples TRBV10-3 to TRBJ2-1; TRBD2 might be the D (5 bases). The V and J ends lost 10 bases and 0 bases respectively, with 13 bases between them. Germline values: CDR1 ENHRY, CDR2 SYGVKD. The CDR3 has 14 amino acids. The CDR3 region has the DNA TGTGCCACCCATAGCGAGAGCTCCTACAATGAGCAGTTCTTC. Its translation: CATHSESSYNEQFF.

The table lists this clone with a few counts. The chain carries TRBV21-1 and TRBJ1-1; the table names TRBD1, a call not compared with the DNA. TRBV21-1 is deemed a pseudogene. This CDR3 has 13 amino acids. DNA of the CDR3: TGTGCCAGCCCGGGACAGCGGAAGCCTGAAGCTTTCTTT. Translating gives CASPGQRKPEAFF.

The chain links TRBV30 to TRBJ1-2; D possibly corresponds to TRBD1 (6 bases). The CDR3 loop spans 13 amino acids. From germline, CDR1 is GTSNPN and CDR2 SVGIG (reference sequence). V was cut by 2 bases and J by 6 bases, with 13 bases left in between. The CDR3 here is CAWSRKGVDGYTF. In DNA, the CDR3 is TGTGCCTGGAGTAGGAAGGGGGTAGATGGCTACACCTTC.

A few counts support this clone. This chain uses TRBV9 with TRBJ2-2, with 8 bases matching TRBD2. Trimming removed 1 base from V and 5 bases from J; junction bases left unmatched: 7. Germline loops: CDR1 SGDLS, CDR2 YYNGEE. This CDR3 comprises 16 residues. This CDR3 is CASSVPPSGGTGELFF. CDR3 DNA: TGTGCCAGCAGCGTACCCCCAAGCGGGGGAACCGGGGAGCTGTTTTTT.

This clone was found once. CDR3 protein: CASRKPGQGPYEQYF. The CDR3 nucleotides read TGTGCCAGCAGAAAACCGGGACAGGGACCTTACGAGCAGTACTTC. The chain is built from TRBV6-5 and TRBJ2-7; 9 bases agree with TRBD1. V dropped 6 bases and J dropped 4; count of bases not matched to a gene: 10. Germline CDR1 MNHEY, CDR2 SVGAGI. The CDR3 consists of 15 residues.

This clone was found a few times. This chain joins TRBV13 and TRBJ1-1; weak D call: TRBD1 (6 bases). In germline, CDR1 is PRHDT, CDR2 FYEKMQ (reference sequence). The CDR3 covers 14 residues. Between the trimmed V and J ends, which lost 5 bases and 0 bases, there was a span of 10 bases. The CDR3 sequence is CASSPQGMNTEAFF. DNA for the CDR3: TGTGCCAGCAGCCCACAGGGAATGAACACTGAAGCTTTCTTT.

The gene calls are TRBV7-3 and TRBJ2-3, with a tentative D call TRBD1 (5 bases). Between the trimmed V and J ends, which lost 5 bases and 0 bases, there was a span of 15 bases. Germline V gene sequence: CDR1 SGHTA, CDR2 FQGTGA. The CDR3 is 16 residues long. The CDR3 spells CASSPQQVPSTDTQYF. The CDR3 nucleotides read TGTGCCAGCAGCCCTCAACAGGTACCTAGCACAGATACGCAGTATTTT.

This chain connects TRBV27 to TRBJ2-2, with a weak D call TRBD2 (5 bases). CDR1 MNHEY and CDR2 SMNVEV come from the germline V gene (reference sequence). V was pared by 7 bases and J by 3 bases, with 9 bases between. The CDR3 consists of 13 residues. For the CDR3, the DNA is TGTGCCAGCAAAGAGCGGTACACCGGGGAGCTGTTTTTT. It encodes CASKERYTGELFF.